This paragraph reports one TCR beta chain. This entry comes from a study of shared clonotypes between healthy human individuals. In the sorted-subset replicate PCRs, 200 ng DNA, around 30,000 T cell genomes, was used. Original processing methods: Filtering was not the same, since immunoSEQ gave junction-only sequences without quality scores. The table came from immunoSEQ multiplex PCR; TCRdb's copy has only in-frame clones and leaves some out. V and J calls and clone size are copied from that table; D and trimming were computed from the DNA. In the table there are around 1.5 million clones, nearly 99% of which are singletons. Trimming cost V 4 bases and J 3 bases; bases outside gene matches: 12. This CDR3 region has 16 residues. The germline gives CDR1 SGHAT, CDR2 FQDESV (reference sequence).

This chain uses TRBV11-1 with TRBJ2-7; TRBD1 agrees at 7 bases. This clonotype was obtained from a man aged 25-40 years in good health. Sample: naive CD4+ T cells sorted from blood. The subset here: CD45RA+ positively selected. CDR3 region: CASSSLGRGPIYEQYF. Written as DNA, the CDR3 is TGTGCCAGCAGCTCCCTCGGAAGGGGGCCTATCTACGAGCAGTACTTC.